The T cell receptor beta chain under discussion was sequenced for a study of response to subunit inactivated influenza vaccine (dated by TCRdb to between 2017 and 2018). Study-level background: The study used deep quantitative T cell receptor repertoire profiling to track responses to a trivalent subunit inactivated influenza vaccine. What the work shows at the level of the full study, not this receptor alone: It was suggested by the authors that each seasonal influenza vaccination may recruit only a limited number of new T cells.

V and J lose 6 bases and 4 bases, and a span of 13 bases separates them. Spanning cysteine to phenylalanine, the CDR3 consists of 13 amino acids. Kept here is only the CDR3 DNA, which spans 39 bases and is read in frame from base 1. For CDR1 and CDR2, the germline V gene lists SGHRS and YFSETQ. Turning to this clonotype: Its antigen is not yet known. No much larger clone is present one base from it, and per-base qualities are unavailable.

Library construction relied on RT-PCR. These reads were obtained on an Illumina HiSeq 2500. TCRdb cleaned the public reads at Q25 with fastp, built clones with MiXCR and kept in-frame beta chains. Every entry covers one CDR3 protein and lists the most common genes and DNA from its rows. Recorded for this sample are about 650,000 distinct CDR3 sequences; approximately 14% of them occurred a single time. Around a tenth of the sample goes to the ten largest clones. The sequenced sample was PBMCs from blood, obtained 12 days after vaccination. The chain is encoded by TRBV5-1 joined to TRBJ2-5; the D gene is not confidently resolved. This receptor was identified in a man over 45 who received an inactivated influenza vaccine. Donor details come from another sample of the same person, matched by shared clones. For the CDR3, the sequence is CASTPGRTETQYF. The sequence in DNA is TGCGCCAGCACCCCCGGCCGGACAGAGACCCAGTACTTC.